This record concerns one T cell receptor (beta chain) sequence. There are a few counts of this clonotype. The antigen this receptor binds is unknown. No base quality values were provided; no much bigger clone lies one nucleotide off. The record originates from a study of T cells in Graves' hyperthyroidism and ophthalmopathy (dated 2019 in TCRdb). With regard to the full study: Peripheral blood was collected at initial diagnosis, before any treatment. To identify TCR V-J signatures that set the groups apart, the researchers used a discovery cohort of more than 95 patients, made up of under 50 with Graves' ophthalmopathy and 57 with stable Graves' hyperthyroidism. According to the paper, TCR Vbeta CDR3 sequencing was carried out on 135 peripheral blood samples, which came from fewer than 50 ophthalmopathy, around 74 hyperthyroidism and approximately 17 progressor patients. After blood sampling, hyperthyroidism patients were treated with methimazole at a starting dose of 30 mg daily, and ophthalmopathy patients were treated with high-dose intravenous methylprednisolone. The approximately 90 discovery patients were divided at random into training and test sets in a 7:3 ratio. In addition, the study compared T-cell repertoires in thyroid tissue and in blood from roughly six Graves' hyperthyroidism patients. Prospective prediction of ophthalmopathy was tested in an independent validation cohort of 18 to 20 hyperthyroidism patients and 15 to 17 patients who later progressed to ophthalmopathy. General study outcomes and caveats: A model built on a 13 V-J signature distinguished ophthalmopathy from stable hyperthyroidism, reaching about 89% sensitivity and under 84% specificity in cross-validation and 80%/75% in testing. Most expanded thyroid clonotypes (frequency above 0.001) were also found in blood, which suggests that blood repertoires may mirror thyroid immune responses. No statistical method was used to set the sample size in advance, and investigators knew the group allocation. In validation, the model predicted progression to ophthalmopathy with roughly 70% sensitivity and about 72% specificity, a median of roughly seven months before onset.

Reading the germline V gene gives CDR1 SGHTA and CDR2 FQGTGA. The junction carries 24 bases between V and J, which are trimmed by 4 bases and 4 bases respectively. The CDR3 runs 18 amino acids, cysteine and phenylalanine included. Only CDR3 DNA remains: 54 bases, in frame from the first base. The TCR beta CDR3 regions were amplified from the RNA transcripts. A first-round RT-PCR of the TCR CDR3 used the HTBI primer set with the Qiagen OneStep RT-PCR kit. Libraries were constructed in a second round of multiplex PCR, after which size selection and purification were carried out. Paired-end sequencing of the libraries was performed with 100 bp reads on an Illumina HiSeq2000. The original methods were these. SOAPnuke was used to process the raw data, with reads discarded if the reads contained adapters or uncalled bases, had a mean Phred below 15, or lacked an exact constant-primer or identifier match. COPE v1.2.5 was used to merge high-quality paired reads, and clonotypes were defined as unique nucleotide sequences. MiTCR v1.1 was used to align clonotypes to the IMGT TRBV, TRBD and TRBJ reference segments. The analysis included only V-J combinations with a frequency above 0.0001, which together covered 99% to 99.2% of the repertoires. The TCS score was defined as the ratio of F50 (clonal expansion) to E x V (chaos), calculated using BLOSUM62-based TCRdist between CDR3 peptides within each V-J. Welch's t-statistics and random forest reduced 450 to 600 V-J features to roughly 13, which were used in a naive Bayes classifier (R e1071). TCRdb reprocessed the public reads (quality trimming at Q25 with fastp, clone calling with MiXCR) and kept in-frame beta chains. Duplicate CDR3 protein sequences are folded into a single record with the most common DNA and genes. The V and J calls shown here were made by TCRdb, not taken from the authors' results. For this sample the table gives about 350,000 distinct CDR3 sequences, of which roughly 13% were detected only once. The ten largest clones take up about 26% of the sample.

Graves' hyperthyroidism was defined as stable when no progression to ophthalmopathy occurred over 18 months of follow-up. The hyperthyroidism patients were between 18 and 65 years old and newly diagnosed, with a disease duration of less than 2 months. The study excluded patients with uncontrolled infections, other autoimmune diseases, pregnancy or lactation. Diagnoses were established on the basis of clinical symptoms, serum thyroxine and TRAb, thyroid ultrasound, and orbital computed tomography. Ficoll-Paque density gradient centrifugation was used to isolate PBMCs from approximately 10 ml of fresh peripheral blood. Trizol reagent was used to extract total RNA, and RNA quality was then checked on an Agilent 2100 Bioanalyzer.

The sample was blood. The V and J segments used are TRBV7-3 and TRBJ2-3; a tentative D match to TRBD2 spans 6 bases. The TCR was taken from a woman between 25 and 40 years old with Graves' hyperthyroidism. The nucleotide sequence reads TGTGCCAGCAGCTGGGGAACGACTAGTTTCATCGGTGCAGATACGCAGTATTTT. This translates into CASSWGTTSFIGADTQYF. With the portions outside the CDR3 filled from the reference TRBV7-3 and TRBJ2-3 genes, the complete variable region becomes GAGVSQTPSNKVTEKGKYVELRCDPISGHTALYWYRQSLGQGPEFLIYFQGTGAADDSGLPNDRFFAVRPEGSVSTLKIQRTERGDSAVYLCASSWGTTSFIGADTQYFGPGTRLTVL.